This T cell receptor beta chain was captured by sequencing in a study of T cells in Graves' hyperthyroidism and ophthalmopathy. For the study at large: Any treatment followed the collection of peripheral blood at initial diagnosis.

It was RNA transcripts that yielded the amplified TCR beta CDR3 regions. Researchers ran a first-round RT-PCR on the TCR CDR3 using the HTBI primer set. TCRdb analysed the multiplex PCR reads with MiXCR anew, one entry per CDR3 protein. The table has around 340,000 distinct CDR3 sequences, about 18% seen once. Based on clinical symptoms, serum thyroxine and TRAb, thyroid ultrasound and orbital computed tomography, diagnoses were reached. Many counts were recorded for this clonotype. What was sequenced was blood. This sequence originates from a woman in her thirties with Graves' hyperthyroidism that later progressed to Graves' ophthalmopathy.

CDR3 coding DNA: TGTGCCAGCCGTTCCTTAGGAGCAGGGGGCAATCAGCCCCAGCATTTT. Residues: CASRSLGAGGNQPQHF. The rearrangement joins TRBV12-3 or TRBV12-4 to TRBJ1-5; possibly TRBD1 for D (6 bases). The CDR3 extends over 16 amino acids. V lost 8 bases and J lost 2, with 19 bases in between.